This is a list of T cell receptor beta chains from one sample in a study of response to subunit inactivated influenza vaccine. MiXCR, run by TCRdb on the RT-PCR reads, gives a single entry per CDR3 protein. The table has some 600,000 distinct CDR3 sequences, about 14% seen once. The sequenced sample was PBMCs from blood, obtained 14 to 15 days before vaccination. These receptors were taken from a man over 45 who received an inactivated influenza vaccine. Each CDR3 is given with its conserved first and last residue. The D gene is left open where the match is weak. Clone size is given for some rows only: seen once, a few or many times, or a class if the clone is expanded.

J	D	V	size	DNA	CDR3
TRBJ2-1	TRBD2	TRBV29-1	many	TGCAGCGCCTCCGAACCCAGCGGGAGGGCGAATGAGCAGTTCTTC	CSASEPSGRANEQFF
TRBJ2-2	TRBD2	TRBV3-1	-	TGTGCCAGCAGCCAAGAGGCCCTAGGGGAGGGACGCTACACCGGGGAGCTGTTTTTT	CASSQEALGEGRYTGELFF
TRBJ2-2	TRBD2	TRBV5-4	few	TGTGCCAGCAGCGTGCTAGCGGGGGGCCACACCGGGGAGCTGTTTTTT	CASSVLAGGHTGELFF
TRBJ2-5	-	TRBV29-1	many	TGCAGCGTTGATGGAGGCCAGACCCAGTACTTC	CSVDGGQTQYF
TRBJ2-1	-	TRBV5-6	few	TGTGCCACCTTCTTCCGGAGATACAATGAGCAGTTCTTC	CATFFRRYNEQFF
TRBJ2-1	TRBD1	TRBV28	-	TGTGCCAGCAGACCGGACAGGGGGGAACCTATTGACAATGAGCAGTTCTTC	CASRPDRGEPIDNEQFF
TRBJ2-3	TRBD1	TRBV7-2	few	TGTGCCAGCAGCTTAGGGGGACAGGGTTTAGATACGCAGTATTTT	CASSLGGQGLDTQYF
TRBJ1-1	-	TRBV4-2	few	TGTGCCAGCAGCCGTTGGACCGGGGTCACTGAAGCTTTCTTT	CASSRWTGVTEAFF
TRBJ2-4	TRBD1	TRBV11-2	-	TGTGCCAGCAGCTCGACGCCTACCGGACAGGGGATTAGAAACATTCAGTACTTC	CASSSTPTGQGIRNIQYF
TRBJ2-6	TRBD1	TRBV11-2	many	TGTGCCAGCAGCTCTTCCATCCGGGACAGAAGCTCTGGGGCCAACGTCCTGACTTTC	CASSSSIRDRSSGANVLTF
TRBJ1-4	TRBD1	TRBV5-6	-	TGTGCCAGCAGCAAAATCGACAGGGGGGCTGAACTGTTTTTT	CASSKIDRGAELFF
TRBJ2-2	-	TRBV5-1	-	TGCGCCAGCGGGAGCGGCGACACCGGGGAGCTGTTTTTT	CASGSGDTGELFF
TRBJ2-2	-	TRBV29-1	many	TGCAGCGTTGATGGGCAAGCCGGGGAGCTGTTTTTT	CSVDGQAGELFF
TRBJ2-1	TRBD2	TRBV28	few	TGTGCCAGCAGACTAAGGACTAGCGGGAGATTATATGAGCAGTTCTTC	CASRLRTSGRLYEQFF
TRBJ2-5	TRBD1	TRBV3-1	few	TGTGCCAGCAGCCTCCGGGACAGGGTTGGGGAGACCCAGTACTTC	CASSLRDRVGETQYF
TRBJ2-7	-	TRBV20-1	few	TGCAGTGCCAGGCCGAGACAGGAAAACTACGAGCAGTACTTC	CSARPRQENYEQYF
TRBJ2-5	-	TRBV12-3/TRBV12-4	-	TGTGCCAGCAGTTTTACGGCTAGCCGATGGCAAGAGACCCAGTACTTC	CASSFTASRWQETQYF
TRBJ2-1	TRBD2	TRBV6-5	-	TGTGCCAGCAGTTTATGGGGACTAGCGGGAACCTATGAGCAGTTCTTC	CASSLWGLAGTYEQFF
TRBJ2-7	-	TRBV20-1	few	TGCAGTGCCTACAAAACACCCGGGCACGAGCAGTACTTC	CSAYKTPGHEQYF
TRBJ2-7	TRBD1	TRBV27	-	TGTGCCAGCAGCTATTTCCCGGGACAGGGAACGTACGAGCAGTACTTC	CASSYFPGQGTYEQYF
TRBJ1-1	TRBD1	TRBV6-2/TRBV6-3	many	TGTGCCAGCAGTTACCCAAAAGGGGGCGAAGCTTTCTTT	CASSYPKGGEAFF
TRBJ2-3	TRBD2	TRBV5-1	-	TGCGCCAGCAGCCCCCTCGCTAGCGGGAGACAGGCGCAGTATTTT	CASSPLASGRQAQYF
TRBJ2-2	-	TRBV6-2/TRBV6-3	few	TGTGCCAGCAGTTTCCTAAGAGGGGCCGGGGAGCTGTTTTTT	CASSFLRGAGELFF
TRBJ1-1	-	TRBV12-3/TRBV12-4	-	TGTGCCAGCTCTTGGAGGGGGACGAACACTGAAGCTTTCTTT	CASSWRGTNTEAFF
TRBJ2-5	-	TRBV20-1	-	TGCAGTGCTAGGGCATACACGGCGAGGGAGACCCAGTACTTC	CSARAYTARETQYF
TRBJ2-2	-	TRBV7-3	few	TGTGCCAGCAGCTTAGTATCCCCGAGCCGGGACACCGGGGAGCTGTTTTTT	CASSLVSPSRDTGELFF
TRBJ1-2	-	TRBV5-1	few	TGCGCCAGCAGCTCACACAATAACTATGGCTACACCTTC	CASSSHNNYGYTF
TRBJ2-3	-	TRBV29-1	few	TGCAGCGGGTGGGCGGGAGATACGCAGTATTTT	CSGWAGDTQYF
TRBJ2-2	TRBD2	TRBV7-2	few	TGTGCCAGCAGCATTTCTAGCGGGACCCCCGGGGAGCTGTTTTTT	CASSISSGTPGELFF
TRBJ1-2	-	TRBV29-1	-	TGCAGCGTTGAGAAGTCAGGGACTTATGGCTACACCTTC	CSVEKSGTYGYTF
TRBJ2-6	-	TRBV11-2	few	TGTGCCAGCAGCTTAGATGGGGGGAGAGCCAACGTCCTGACTTTC	CASSLDGGRANVLTF
TRBJ2-3	TRBD2	TRBV9	few	TGTGCCAGCAGCGTAGCGGGGGGATTGGGGACAGATACGCAGTATTTT	CASSVAGGLGTDTQYF
TRBJ2-7	-	TRBV29-1	many	TGCAGCGTCCTGAACGGGCCCTCCTACGAGCAGTACTTC	CSVLNGPSYEQYF
TRBJ2-7	-	TRBV4-2	few	TGTGCCAGCAGCCCCACCCAGGGGGGATCCTACGAGCAGTACTTC	CASSPTQGGSYEQYF
TRBJ1-1	-	TRBV29-1	few	TGCAGCGCCAAAGAACAGGTGAACACTGAAGCTTTCTTT	CSAKEQVNTEAFF
TRBJ1-4	-	TRBV15	many	TGTGCCACCAGCAGTCGGGGGCTGGGTAATGAAAAACTGTTTTTT	CATSSRGLGNEKLFF
TRBJ1-2	TRBD1	TRBV18	many	TGTGCCAGCTCACAGGGACAGAGTAACTATGGCTACACCTTC	CASSQGQSNYGYTF
TRBJ2-7	TRBD2	TRBV6-2/TRBV6-3	many	TGTGCCAGCAGTCTCCGACCAGCGGGAGGGACCTACGAGCAGTACTTC	CASSLRPAGGTYEQYF
TRBJ2-1	TRBD2	TRBV7-2	many	TGTGCCAGCAGCCTGGGGACTAGCGGAGGGATGTTCTTC	CASSLGTSGGMFF
TRBJ2-1	-	TRBV6-2/TRBV6-3	few	TGTGCCAGCAGTCCCCCCGACAATGAGCAGTTCTTC	CASSPPDNEQFF
TRBJ2-7	-	TRBV6-2/TRBV6-3	-	TGTGCCAGCAATCGGGACAACTCCTACGAGCAGTACTTC	CASNRDNSYEQYF
TRBJ1-2	-	TRBV20-1	-	TGCAGTGCTAGGGAGCCACTCTATGGCTACACCTTC	CSAREPLYGYTF
TRBJ2-7	TRBD1	TRBV6-1	-	TGTGCCAGTAGCGACAGGGGGCTATCCAACGAGCAGTACTTC	CASSDRGLSNEQYF
TRBJ2-5	TRBD1	TRBV2	-	TGTGCCAGCAGGCGACAGGGATTACATCGGGAGACCCAGTACTTC	CASRRQGLHRETQYF
TRBJ2-7	-	TRBV6-5	-	TGTGCCAGCAGTTACTCGGTAGGGCCCTACGAGCAGTACTTC	CASSYSVGPYEQYF
TRBJ2-3	-	TRBV29-1	few	TGCAGCGTTGAGGGCGAAACCCCTTCCATCGAAACGCAGTATTTT	CSVEGETPSIETQYF
TRBJ2-7	-	TRBV5-1	few	TGCGCCAGCAGCTTGGCCCCCAGCCCCTACGAGCAGTACTTC	CASSLAPSPYEQYF
TRBJ2-7	-	TRBV5-5	-	TGTGCCAGCAGCTTGGCCGTAGCGGTAACCTACGAGCAGTACTTC	CASSLAVAVTYEQYF
TRBJ2-5	TRBD2	TRBV29-1	-	TGCAGCGTTGCACCGGGACTAGCGGGGGGGCCCCAAGAGACCCAGTACTTC	CSVAPGLAGGPQETQYF
TRBJ2-4	-	TRBV5-1	many	TGCGCCAGCAGCTTGGAGGCTAGTATCGAAAACATTCAGTACTTC	CASSLEASIENIQYF
TRBJ1-6	-	TRBV6-1	-	TGTGCCAGCAGTGGGGAGATTACAGGGCATTATAATTCACCCCTCCACTTT	CASSGEITGHYNSPLHF